This entry describes one TCR beta chain. It has no known antigen specificity. Per-base quality was not reported, and no clone a single base away is much larger than it. Additional DNA sequences in this sample encode the identical CDR3. Using the deep immunoSEQ assay, TCR CDR3 regions were amplified from genomic DNA by multiplex PCR. Extracted genomic DNA from each cell subset was distributed evenly across all wells of several immunoSEQ 96-well plates, and each plate was treated as a replicate. For sorted subsets, about 200 ng genomic DNA, equal to tens of thousands of T cell genomes, was loaded into each replicate PCR. Purified libraries were measured with a Qubit 3.0 fluorometer, size-checked on a Bioanalyzer 2100, and measured again with the KAPA Library Quantification kit. Each immunoSEQ 96-well plate was sequenced on its own single-read 150-cycle Illumina NextSeq 550 flow cell. Under the source paper's analysis protocol: The immunoSEQ output contained only junctional sequences without quality scores, so filtering could not match that applied to full-length reads. To assign V/J genes and CDR3, sequences were annotated against IMGT germline references using PyIR, a Python wrapper for IgBLAST v1.9. Any read was removed if the V/J assignment was weak (E-value above 1e-6), the CDR3 was missing, or the read contained stop codons, out-of-frame junctions, or ambiguous translated residues. A V3J clonotype was defined by an identical inferred V gene, J gene, and CDR3 amino acid sequence. To compute the percentage overlap between repertoires, the number of shared unique clonotypes was divided by the size of the smaller repertoire. RTK rarefaction, the Chao1 estimator, and Recon v2.1 estimates of unobserved clonotypes were used to assess repertoire richness. For all TCRbeta clonotypes obtained by the gDNA method from a few donors, generation probabilities were computed with OLGA. This is the immuneACCESS table as TCRdb keeps it, with only in-frame sequences that have V and J called. A part of the clones is gone; compared with another copy, unresolved V genes explain less than half, and the rest is unexplained. For V, J and clone size, that table is used; D and trimming come from the DNA. The sample yields roughly 530,000 clones; 90% to 96% were counted once. Roughly 0.06% of the sample goes to the ten largest clones.

At the junction V is shortened by 6 bases and J by 8 bases; bases outside the gene matches: 6. For CDR1 and CDR2, the germline V gene (reference sequence) lists SEHNR and FQNEAQ. The cysteine opens and the phenylalanine closes a CDR3 of 12 amino acids. CDR3 DNA is the only sequence kept; it has 36 bases, read in frame from the first base. This sample is drawn from a study of shared clonotypes between healthy human individuals (dated by TCRdb to the early 2020s). In the study overall: A couple of women and a few men aged 18 to 49 years were included in the cohort. Per donor, three plates each were used for CD4 naive and CD4 memory, two for CD8 naive, and one for CD8 memory. The study deeply sequenced blood TCR repertoires of about 5 healthy adults to estimate repertoire size and the extent of clonotype sharing between individuals. To increase sequencing depth and limit assay-specific biases, TCR repertoire library preparation and sequencing were carried out by different laboratories using diverse techniques. Per donor, leukapheresis produced somewhere between about 0.8 and 9 billion PBMCs.

Study-level results and caveats: Only blood was sampled, and tissue TCR repertoires likely differ from those in blood. Based on pairwise subsampling, the degree of clonotype sharing among donors was expected to be affected by sequencing depth. The genetic and exposure-history diversity represented was limited by the small number of donors. Roughly 5.2% of naive CD4, 3.5% of naive CD8, approximately 2% of memory CD4, and 0.35% to 0.5% of memory CD8 clonotypes were shared across a handful of donors. Naive subsets generally had larger estimated clonotype richness than memory subsets. Clonotypes shared by all four sorted-subset donors showed higher generation probabilities than non-shared clonotypes. Incomplete sequencing was indicated by rarefaction of sorted-subset datasets, despite the large sequencing depth.

The donors were healthy, HIV-negative adults who had no recently reported acute infections or vaccinations. Every donor was a Caucasian adult living in Nashville, Tennessee, USA. CD4+ T cells were enriched through magnetic negative selection, after which naive cells were positively selected on CD45RA and the remaining negative fraction served as the memory subset. After blood collection by leukapheresis, PBMCs were isolated using Ficoll-Histopaque density gradient centrifugation and then cryopreserved in the vapor phase of liquid nitrogen. Purity and quantity of every magnetically sorted T cell population were checked by analytical flow cytometry. Each sorted fraction had its genomic DNA isolated and then quantified by UV absorbance on a Nanodrop 2000c.

This TCR came from a woman aged 30 to 39 in good health. Sample: naive CD4+ T cells sorted from blood. In the paper's terms, the cell subset or site label means: CD45RA+ positively selected. The rearrangement combines TRBV7-9 with TRBJ1-2; TRBD1 agrees with 7 junctional bases. The CDR3 amino acid sequence is: CASSDRVLGYTF. The nucleotide sequence reads as follows: TGTGCCAGCAGTGACAGGGTCTTAGGCTACACCTTC.